This T cell receptor (beta chain) was recovered during a study of T cell changes during pregnancy in multiple sclerosis. The V end was cut by 1 base, the J end by 3 bases, with 16 bases between. The CDR3 loop spans 16 amino acids. Germline values: CDR1 MDHEN, CDR2 SYDVKM. The assay was immunoSEQ multiplex PCR, and TCRdb's table has in-frame clones only and misses some. This sample has tens of thousands of clones; 85% to 95% occur once, and the top ten carry roughly 1.4%. This clonotype was obtained from a female donor with multiple sclerosis, enrolled in a pregnancy study. Sequencing was performed on peripheral blood. V is TRBV28 and J is TRBJ2-7; no firm D call. CDR3 sequence: CASSLFSAPNYYEQYF. In DNA form, the CDR3 reads TGTGCCAGCAGTTTATTTTCAGCCCCTAACTACTACGAGCAGTACTTC. Together with reference TRBV28 and TRBJ2-7, the CDR3 gives the full variable domain: DVKVTQSSRYLVKRTGEKVFLECVQDMDHENMFWYRQDPGLGLRLIYFSYDVKMKEKGDIPEGYSVSREKKERFSLILESASTNQTSMYLCASSLFSAPNYYEQYFGPGTRLTVT.